This passage covers 12 T cell receptor beta chains from one sample sequenced in a study of blood T cell repertoires in COVID-19 (dated by TCRdb to the early 2020s). Libraries were built with the immunoSEQ multiplex PCR assay. In TCRdb, the immuneACCESS table is reduced to in-frame sequences with V and J assigned. These tables do not hold every clone; where another copy was compared, an unresolved V gene accounts for under half, and the others remain unexplained. This sample comprises some 130,000 clones, approximately 90% of them detected only once. Roughly 4.3% of the sample is held by the ten biggest clonotypes. The sequencing input was peripheral blood. These TCRs come from a man in his sixties with COVID-19, enrolled during active disease.

This clone was counted once. V and J are TRBV5-1 and TRBJ2-5; 12 nucleotides line up with TRBD2. Germline V lookup: CDR1 SGHRS, CDR2 YFSETQ. CDR3 length: 15 residues. V lost 4 bases to trimming and J lost 3 bases; unmatched junction nucleotides: 4. CDR3 protein: CASSILAGGEETQYF. CDR3 nucleotide sequence: TGCGCCAGCAGCATACTAGCGGGGGGCGAAGAGACCCAGTACTTC.

The chain joins TRBV19 to TRBJ2-5; 8 positions agree with TRBD1. The trim removed 6 bases at V and 2 bases at J, leaving 8 bases unmatched. Looked up from germline, CDR1 is LNHDA and CDR2 is SQIVND (reference sequence). The length of the CDR3 is 15 residues. The chain's CDR3 is CASRETGVSQETQYF. CDR3 DNA: TGTGCCAGTAGGGAGACAGGGGTCTCTCAAGAGACCCAGTACTTC.

The chain employs TRBV3-1 (or the pseudogene TRBV3-2) and TRBJ2-1; possibly TRBD2 for D (7 bases). The CDR3 contains 16 residues. Germline values: CDR1 LGHDT, CDR2 YNNKEL (reference sequence). V dropped 1 base and J dropped 8 bases, with 18 bases sitting between them. The CDR3 DNA reads TGTGCCAGCAGCCAAGGGCCCGGGGGGCTTGGGGATGAGCAGTTCTTC. Translation: CASSQGPGGLGDEQFF.

V is TRBV15 and J is TRBJ1-1; 9 bases map to TRBD1. Germline CDR1 reads LNHNV; CDR2 reads YYDKDF (reference sequence). The CDR3 contains 15 residues. V lost 3 bases, J lost 5 bases, and 7 bases stayed unmatched. The CDR3 DNA follows: TGTGCCACCAGCAGTCCGGGACAGGGCGGGACTGAAGCTTTCTTT. This codes for CATSSPGQGGTEAFF.

The chain combines TRBV19 with TRBJ2-3, with 7 bases that match TRBD2. V trimming: 5 bases; J trimming: 4 bases; junction bases outside the gene matches: 9. Germline V gene lookup returns CDR1 LNHDA and CDR2 SQIVND (reference sequence). This CDR3 is built from 15 residues. The CDR3 coding sequence is TGTGCCAGTAGTTCCACAGCGGGGACGCCAGATACGCAGTATTTT. It yields the protein CASSSTAGTPDTQYF.

The chain has TRBV7-8 and TRBJ2-7; TRBD2 agrees at 11 bases. The germline gives CDR1 SGHVS, CDR2 FQNEAQ. CDR3 length equals 14 residues. Trimming removed 4 bases from V and 4 bases from J; junction bases left unmatched: 3. CDR3 residues: CASSYSGGAYEQYF. As DNA, the CDR3 is TGTGCCAGCAGCTATAGCGGGGGGGCATACGAGCAGTACTTC. The full variable domain, its missing parts supplied by reference TRBV7-8 and TRBJ2-7, is GAGVSQSPRYKVAKRGQDVALRCDPISGHVSLFWYQQALGQGPEFLTYFQNEAQLDKSGLPSDRFFAERPEGSVSTLKIQRTQQEDSAVYLCASSYSGGAYEQYFGPGTRLTVT.

The chain joins TRBV12-3 or TRBV12-4 to TRBJ1-4; the match to TRBD1 covers 8 bases. Trimming cost V 5 bases and J 7 bases; bases outside gene matches: 3. The CDR3 extends over 13 amino acids. CDR3 DNA sequence: TGTGCCAGCAGTGACACAGGGGGTGAAAAACTGTTTTTT. It specifies CASSDTGGEKLFF.

The chain combines TRBV24-1 with TRBJ1-5, with 7 bases fitting TRBD1. V was clipped by 4 bases and J by 3 bases; unmatched bases: 8. This CDR3 contains 16 residues. Germline CDR1 KGHDR, CDR2 SFDVKD. The CDR3 coding sequence is TGTGCCACCAGTGACCCACGGACAGGTTCCAATCAGCCCCAGCATTTT. Translation: CATSDPRTGSNQPQHF.

The V gene is TRBV5-1, the J gene TRBJ1-1, with D tentatively TRBD1 (5 bases). CDR3 size: 14 residues. Germline CDR1 SGHRS, CDR2 YFSETQ. V was shortened by 3 bases and J by 0 bases, with 9 bases between the two germline ends. CDR3 protein: CASSSGEMNTEAFF. The CDR3, as DNA: TGCGCCAGCAGCTCGGGGGAGATGAACACTGAAGCTTTCTTT. Together with reference TRBV5-1 and TRBJ1-1, the CDR3 gives the full variable domain: KAGVTQTPRYLIKTRGQQVTLSCSPISGHRSVSWYQQTPGQGLQFLFEYFSETQRNKGNFPGRFSGRQFSNSRSEMNVSTLELGDSALYLCASSSGEMNTEAFFGQGTRLTVV.

This sequence joins TRBV2 and TRBJ1-5; 9 bases match TRBD1. Germline CDR1 SNHLY, CDR2 FYNNEI. With 6 bases clipped from V and 1 base from J, the junction kept 10 bases outside the gene matches. This CDR3 contains 17 residues. CDR3 DNA: TGTGCCAGCAGCGGGGACAGGGTGAGGGTGAGCAATCAGCCCCAGCATTTT. This gives the protein CASSGDRVRVSNQPQHF.

This clone has just a few counts. The chain uses TRBV2 and TRBJ2-1, with D possibly matching TRBD1 (6 bases). The V end lost 8 bases, the J end lost 9 bases, and 14 bases lay between the germline ends. This CDR3 has 12 amino acids. The germline V gene encodes CDR1 SNHLY and CDR2 FYNNEI. Written as DNA, the CDR3 is TGTGCCAGCGGGGTTTGGGGGCCTGAGCAGTTCTTC. The encoded protein is CASGVWGPEQFF.

The chain uses TRBV19 and TRBJ2-7; 12 nucleotides agree with TRBD1. Germline V gives CDR1 LNHDA, CDR2 SQIVND (reference sequence). CDR3 length equals 15 residues. The J segment lost 6 bases and the V segment lost 1 base, leaving 4 bases of the junction unmatched. CDR3 amino acids: CASSIARDRGPEQYF. DNA of the CDR3: TGTGCCAGTAGTATAGCCCGGGACAGGGGGCCCGAGCAGTACTTC.